What follows are 18 T cell receptor beta chains derived from one specimen sequenced in a study of human T cells and chemical hapten exposure. Time point defined: patch test 1, 2 weeks after DPC sensitization. Treatment: therapeutic diphenylcyclopropenone sensitization with weekly scalp DPC. TCRdb used MiXCR to reprocess the RACE reads, holding one entry per CDR3 protein. The sample consists of approximately 340,000 distinct CDR3 sequences, 5.5% to 8% of them appearing once. The sample consisted of whole blood, taken in connection with sensitization to the hapten diphenylcyclopropenone (DPC). The receptors derive from a woman between 18 and 29 years old with alopecia areata. Some clones in this sample may be carry-over from other donors' samples.

The V and J genes are TRBV5-4 and TRBJ2-3; no definite D call. Trimming cost V 4 bases and J 1 base, with 10 bases left between them. The V gene's germline CDR1 is SGHNT and CDR2 YYREEE (reference sequence). The CDR3 covers 14 residues. The CDR3 coding sequence is TGTGCCAGCAGCCGCCCTGGAGGCACAGATACGCAGTATTTT. This translates into CASSRPGGTDTQYF.

Here the CDR3 DNA reads TGTGCCAGCTCACGCATGACAGGACAGCCGAACACTGAAGCTTTCTTT. Translating it yields CASSRMTGQPNTEAFF. The chain joins TRBV18 to TRBJ1-1; D is perhaps TRBD1 (6 bases). The CDR3 has 16 residues. V was trimmed by 4 bases and J by 1 base, leaving 16 bases between them. Germline V lookup: CDR1 KGHSH, CDR2 LQKENI.

Many counts were recorded for this clonotype. The chain links TRBV12-3 or TRBV12-4 to TRBJ1-4; D not certain. With 2 bases removed from V and 8 bases from J, the gap between germline ends came to 9 bases. The CDR3 consists of 13 residues. CDR3 coding DNA: TGTGCCAGCAGTTTAAACGGGCCAGAAAAACTGTTTTTT. It translates to CASSLNGPEKLFF.

The chain combines TRBV5-6 with TRBJ1-2; 7 bases align to TRBD1. J was trimmed by 3 bases and V by 4 bases; bases with no gene match: 6. The CDR3 is 14 amino acids. Germline CDR1 reads SGHDT; CDR2 reads YYEEEE. The CDR3 is CASSHGTAHYGYTF. The CDR3 DNA is TGTGCCAGCAGCCATGGGACAGCGCACTATGGCTACACCTTC.

At least ten counts were recorded for this clonotype. This chain uses TRBV6-5 with TRBJ2-7; the D call may be TRBD1 or TRBD2 (5 bases each). The CDR3 totals 14 residues. Germline loops: CDR1 MNHEY, CDR2 SVGAGI. V was pared by 5 bases and J by 2 bases, with 13 bases between. The CDR3 loop reads CASSATGGAYEQYF. The CDR3 bases are TGTGCCAGCAGTGCGACTGGGGGAGCCTACGAGCAGTACTTC.

This chain joins TRBV4-3 and TRBJ2-7; D might be TRBD1 (6 bases). Germline V gene sequence: CDR1 LGHNA, CDR2 YSLEER. The CDR3 covers 18 residues. Trimming pared 1 base from V and 6 bases from J, leaving 25 bases between. The CDR3 is CASSQVHESVTGRIEQYF. CDR3 coding DNA: TGCGCCAGCAGCCAAGTCCACGAATCGGTTACAGGGCGAATCGAGCAGTACTTC.

V is TRBV5-1 and J is TRBJ1-2, with 8 nucleotides matching TRBD1. Germline CDR1 and CDR2: SGHRS and YFSETQ. CDR3 length: 14 amino acids. With V trimmed by 3 bases and J by 6 bases, 7 bases remained unmatched. The CDR3 reads CASSSGQGSDGYTF. The CDR3 nucleotides are TGCGCCAGCAGCTCCGGACAGGGTAGTGATGGCTACACCTTC. The complete variable domain, with remaining parts taken from reference TRBV5-1 and TRBJ1-2, reads KAGVTQTPRYLIKTRGQQVTLSCSPISGHRSVSWYQQTPGQGLQFLFEYFSETQRNKGNFPGRFSGRQFSNSRSEMNVSTLELGDSALYLCASSSGQGSDGYTFGSGTRLTVV.

This chain joins TRBV5-1 and TRBJ2-3; no firm D call. The germline gives CDR1 SGHRS, CDR2 YFSETQ. The CDR3 runs to 15 residues. Trimming removed 5 bases at V and 0 bases at J, with 13 bases between. The CDR3 nucleotides are TGCGCCAGCAGGGCAGGCGATACTAGCACAGATACGCAGTATTTT. Residues: CASRAGDTSTDTQYF.

The chain recombines TRBV7-6 with TRBJ1-4; D is perhaps TRBD1 (6 bases). Germline lookup yields CDR1 SGHVS and CDR2 FNYEAQ. Between the trimmed V and J ends, which lost 1 base and 8 bases, there was a span of 14 bases. The CDR3 consists of 15 residues. CDR3: CASSLVRGQEEKLFF. The CDR3 bases are TGTGCCAGCAGCTTAGTGCGGGGGCAGGAGGAAAAACTGTTTTTT.

The chain joins TRBV29-1 to TRBJ1-1, with TRBD1 identical over 11 bases. The germline CDR1 and CDR2 sequences are SQVTM and ANQGSEA. This CDR3 has 12 amino acids. The junction had 9 bases not matched to a gene; V was cut back by 7 bases and J by 11 bases. CDR3 in amino acids: CSAPGDRGRAFF. In nucleotides, the CDR3 is TGCAGCGCCCCGGGGGACAGGGGGAGGGCTTTCTTT. The full variable domain, completed using reference TRBV29-1 and TRBJ1-1, is SAVISQKPSRDICQRGTSLTIQCQVDSQVTMMFWYRQQPGQSLTLIATANQGSEATYESGFVIDKFPISRPNLTFSTLTVSNMSPEDSSIYLCSAPGDRGRAFFGQGTRLTVV.

There are many counts of this clonotype. CDR3 protein: CASSLNLASNQPQHF. The CDR3 DNA reads as TGTGCCAGCAGTCTAAACCTCGCCAGCAATCAGCCCCAGCATTTT. The rearrangement links TRBV6-2 or TRBV6-3 to TRBJ1-5; D gene ambiguous. Germline values: CDR1 MNHEY, CDR2 SVGEGT. The CDR3 extends over 15 amino acids. The ends were cut back, 5 bases at V and 1 base at J, with 12 bases in the middle.

This clonotype appeared many times. V usage is TRBV4-1 and J usage is TRBJ2-3; D not certain. This CDR3 spans 15 amino acids. Germline CDR1 and CDR2: MGHRA and YSYEKL. V lost 1 base and J 3 bases, leaving 11 bases between the germline ends. In DNA, the CDR3 is TGCGCCAGCAGCCAAGGGGCGAGTGATACAGATACGCAGTATTTT. It codes for CASSQGASDTDTQYF.

This clonotype was observed at least ten times. This chain connects TRBV3-1 to TRBJ2-3; 7 bases agree with TRBD1. CDR3 length equals 15 residues. Per the germline V gene, CDR1 is LGHDT and CDR2 is YNNKEL (reference sequence). V dropped 4 bases and J dropped 4; count of bases not matched to a gene: 8. The CDR3 region has the DNA TGTGCCAGCAGCCCCACGACAGGGCCCCCAGATACGCAGTATTTT. This translates into CASSPTTGPPDTQYF.

The gene calls are TRBV5-4 and TRBJ2-1, with D tentatively TRBD1 (5 bases). Trimming pared 5 bases from V and 2 bases from J, leaving 14 bases between. This CDR3 comprises 15 residues. CDR1 is SGHNT, CDR2 YYREEE, per germline (reference sequence). CDR3 sequence reads: CASRGSKGPYNEQFF. The CDR3 DNA sequence: TGTGCCAGCAGGGGATCCAAGGGGCCCTACAATGAGCAGTTCTTC.

This clonotype was observed a few times. The V gene is TRBV18, the J gene TRBJ1-5; 9 positions agree with TRBD1. The CDR3 is 16 amino acids. V lost 4 bases and J lost 2; bases outside the gene matches: 6. Germline-derived CDR1 and CDR2 are KGHSH and LQKENI. Here the CDR3 reads CASSLDRGKGNQPQHF. The CDR3 DNA is TGTGCCAGCTCACTAGACAGGGGGAAGGGCAATCAGCCCCAGCATTTT.

The rearrangement joins TRBV7-2 to TRBJ2-1, with D possibly being TRBD2 (7 bases). The germline V gene encodes CDR1 SGHTA and CDR2 FQGNSA. The CDR3 loop spans 17 amino acids. The V gene lost 1 base and the J gene lost 0 bases, with 13 bases spanning the gap. The CDR3 DNA follows: TGTGCCAGCAGCTTAGGGGCGGGGGCGAGCTCCTACAATGAGCAGTTCTTC. Amino acid sequence: CASSLGAGASSYNEQFF.

In the case of this clonotype: The junction does not match germline at one end; this may be a read error. The chain uses TRBV28 and TRBJ1-4; no definite D call. The CDR3 covers 12 residues. Germline V lookup: CDR1 MDHEN, CDR2 SYDVKM. The CDR3 reads CASSFPASALVF. Here the CDR3 DNA reads TGTGCCAGCAGTTTCCCCGCAAGTGCGTTGGTTTTT.

This clonotype has a count of ten or more. This chain links TRBV4-3 with TRBJ2-1, with TRBD1 matching 8 bases. This CDR3 has 16 amino acids. Germline CDR1 and CDR2: LGHNA and YSLEER. The V gene end was trimmed by 4 bases and the J gene end by 0 bases; junction bases not matched to a gene: 5. CDR3 loop: CASSPEGQGSYNEQFF. In DNA, the CDR3 is TGCGCCAGCAGCCCCGAAGGACAGGGCTCCTACAATGAGCAGTTCTTC.